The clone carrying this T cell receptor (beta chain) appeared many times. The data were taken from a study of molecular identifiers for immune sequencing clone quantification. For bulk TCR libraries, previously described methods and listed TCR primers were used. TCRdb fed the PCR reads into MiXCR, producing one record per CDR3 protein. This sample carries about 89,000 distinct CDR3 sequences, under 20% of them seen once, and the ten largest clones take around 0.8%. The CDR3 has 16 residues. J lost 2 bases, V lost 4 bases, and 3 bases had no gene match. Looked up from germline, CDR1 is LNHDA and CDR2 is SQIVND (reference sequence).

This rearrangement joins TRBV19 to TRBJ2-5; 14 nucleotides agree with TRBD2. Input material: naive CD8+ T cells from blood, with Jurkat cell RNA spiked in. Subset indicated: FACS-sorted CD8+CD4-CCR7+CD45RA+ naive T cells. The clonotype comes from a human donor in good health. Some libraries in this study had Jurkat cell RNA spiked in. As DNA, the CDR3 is TGTGCCAGTAGTACGACTAGCGGGGGGGATCAAGAGACCCAGTACTTC. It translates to CASSTTSGGDQETQYF.